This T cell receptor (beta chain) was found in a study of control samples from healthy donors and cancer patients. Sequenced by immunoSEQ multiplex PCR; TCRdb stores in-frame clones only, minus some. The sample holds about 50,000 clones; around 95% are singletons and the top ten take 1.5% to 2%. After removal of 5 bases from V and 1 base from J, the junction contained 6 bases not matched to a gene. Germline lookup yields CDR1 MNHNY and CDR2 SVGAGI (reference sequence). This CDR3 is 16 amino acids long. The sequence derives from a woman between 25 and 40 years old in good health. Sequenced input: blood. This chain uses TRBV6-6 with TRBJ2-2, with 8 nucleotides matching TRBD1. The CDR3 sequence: CASSPGTGLNTGELFF. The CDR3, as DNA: TGTGCCAGCAGTCCCGGGACAGGACTGAACACCGGGGAGCTGTTTTTT.